The rows below give T cell receptor beta chains drawn from one sample of a study of blood T cell repertoires in COVID-19. Produced via immunoSEQ multiplex PCR; TCRdb's table is partial and in-frame only. Found here are under 350,000 clones, about 89% of them singletons; the top ten hold approximately 4.6%. The sequencing input was peripheral blood. Source of these receptors: a man aged 35 to 55 with acute or convalescent COVID-19. Each CDR3 is given without its conserved first and last residue. The size of a clone is reported for some rows only, either as once, few or many, or as a class for expanded clones.

ASSPDRNTGELF	TRBV6-5	12	.	TRBJ2-2
ASSQGTGGAWNSPLH	TRBV14	15	.	TRBJ1-6
ASGFADFSYNEQF	TRBV12-5	13	.	TRBJ2-1
ASSPDRGAHEQY	TRBV25-1	12	.	TRBJ2-7
ASSKGPLGAEF	TRBV19	11	.	TRBJ2-1
ASSQGTAGYA	TRBV5-4	10	once	TRBJ1-2
ASGPGGTVYGYT	TRBV12-5	12	.	TRBJ1-2
ASSLGQGTLFGNTIY	TRBV5-1	15	.	TRBJ1-3
ATSRDLMSSYNEQF	TRBV15	14	.	TRBJ2-1
ASSQVPSTVGGNQPQH	TRBV4-2	16	.	TRBJ1-5
ASSQDLGAGNTIY	TRBV3-1/TRBV3-2	13	few	TRBJ1-3
ATSDETGTSGYTQY	TRBV24-1	14	once	TRBJ2-3
ASSQYQGEETEAF	TRBV7-9	13	.	TRBJ1-1
ASSELQGTNEKLF	TRBV2	13	.	TRBJ1-4